Listed below are T cell receptor beta chains from one sample, sequenced in a study of CD8+ T cells in alopecia areata. Profiled with immunoSEQ multiplex PCR; TCRdb holds only in-frame clones, not every one. The top ten hold roughly a sixth of the sample, which has over 95,000 clones, 50% to 75% seen once. The sample consisted of CD8+ T cells sorted from blood, taken at week 4, from a patient treated with tofacitinib. The receptors here all came from a human donor with alopecia areata. The CDR3 runs from the conserved cysteine through the conserved F or W. D genes are given only for firm matches. Clone size is not always given. Where it is, it says once, few, many or a class for expanded clones.

v_call: TRBV28; d_call: TRBD1; clone_size: NA; j_call: TRBJ2-7; cdr3_nt: TGTGCCAGCAGTTTGTTAGCAGGGGGCTATTCTGGCGAGCAGTACTTC; cdr3_aa: CASSLLAGGYSGEQYF
v_call: TRBV19; d_call: NA; clone_size: NA; j_call: TRBJ2-5; cdr3_nt: TGTGCCAGTAGTATAGACAACCGCCAAGAGACCCAGTACTTC; cdr3_aa: CASSIDNRQETQYF
v_call: TRBV7-9; d_call: NA; clone_size: few; j_call: TRBJ1-2; cdr3_nt: TGTGCCAGCAGCCCAACCCGGACAGCCGATGGCTACACCTTC; cdr3_aa: CASSPTRTADGYTF
v_call: TRBV19; d_call: NA; clone_size: few; j_call: TRBJ1-2; cdr3_nt: TGTGCCAGTAGTATTACAGAGAACTATGGCTACACCTTC; cdr3_aa: CASSITENYGYTF
v_call: TRBV27; d_call: NA; clone_size: NA; j_call: TRBJ2-7; cdr3_nt: TGTGCCAGCAGTTCCCTGGGCGAGCAGTACTTC; cdr3_aa: CASSSLGEQYF
v_call: TRBV7-9; d_call: NA; clone_size: NA; j_call: TRBJ1-1; cdr3_nt: TGTGCCAGCAGCCGCCAGGGCCCGAACACTGAAGCTTTCTTT; cdr3_aa: CASSRQGPNTEAFF
v_call: TRBV5-4; d_call: TRBD1; clone_size: few; j_call: TRBJ2-3; cdr3_nt: TGTGCCAGCAGCTCCGGGACAGGGACTACAGATACGCAGTATTTT; cdr3_aa: CASSSGTGTTDTQYF
v_call: TRBV7-9; d_call: NA; clone_size: NA; j_call: TRBJ2-7; cdr3_nt: TGTGCCAGCAGCTTAGCGGGGACGGACGAGCAGTACTTC; cdr3_aa: CASSLAGTDEQYF
v_call: TRBV4-1; d_call: NA; clone_size: NA; j_call: TRBJ2-1; cdr3_nt: TGCGCCAGCAGCCAAGTGCTCGCGGGCGATGAGCAGTTCTTC; cdr3_aa: CASSQVLAGDEQFF
v_call: TRBV5-1; d_call: TRBD2; clone_size: once; j_call: TRBJ2-5; cdr3_nt: TGCGCCAGCAGCTCTAAAGCTAGCGGGCTCGAGCAAGAGACCCAGTACTTC; cdr3_aa: CASSSKASGLEQETQYF
v_call: TRBV28; d_call: NA; clone_size: few; j_call: TRBJ2-1; cdr3_nt: TGTGCCAGCAGTTTAGCTCTCTACAATGAGCAGTTCTTC; cdr3_aa: CASSLALYNEQFF
v_call: TRBV7-2; d_call: TRBD2; clone_size: NA; j_call: TRBJ2-5; cdr3_nt: TGTGCCAGCAGCTTAATTGGGACTAGCGGGGAGACCCAGTACTTC; cdr3_aa: CASSLIGTSGETQYF
v_call: TRBV29-1; d_call: NA; clone_size: few; j_call: TRBJ2-7; cdr3_nt: TGCAGCGTTGTCGGACACACAACCTACGAGCAGTACTTC; cdr3_aa: CSVVGHTTYEQYF
v_call: TRBV4-3; d_call: NA; clone_size: NA; j_call: TRBJ2-3; cdr3_nt: TGCGCCAGCAGCCAAGAACGGCGGGGCTGGGATACGCAGTATTTT; cdr3_aa: CASSQERRGWDTQYF
v_call: TRBV29-1; d_call: TRBD1; clone_size: few; j_call: TRBJ2-5; cdr3_nt: TGCAGCGTTGTTATTCTGGGACAGGGGGAGACCCAGTACTTC; cdr3_aa: CSVVILGQGETQYF
v_call: TRBV27; d_call: TRBD2; clone_size: NA; j_call: TRBJ2-1; cdr3_nt: TGTGCCAGCAGTTCGGCGGGGGGGACCTACAATGAGCAGTTCTTC; cdr3_aa: CASSSAGGTYNEQFF
v_call: TRBV29-1; d_call: NA; clone_size: few; j_call: TRBJ2-5; cdr3_nt: TGCAGCGCCGGACAACTAGGAACGGAGACCCAGTACTTC; cdr3_aa: CSAGQLGTETQYF
v_call: TRBV29-1; d_call: TRBD2; clone_size: few; j_call: TRBJ2-7; cdr3_nt: TGCAGCGTTGTTCCCGCGGGAGGGTACGAGCAGTACTTC; cdr3_aa: CSVVPAGGYEQYF
v_call: TRBV5-6; d_call: NA; clone_size: once; j_call: TRBJ1-5; cdr3_nt: TGTGCCAGCAGCATACAGGGTGGCAATCAGCCCCAGCATTTT; cdr3_aa: CASSIQGGNQPQHF
v_call: TRBV9; d_call: TRBD1; clone_size: few; j_call: TRBJ2-6; cdr3_nt: TGTGCCAGCAGCAGCGGACAGGACTTCTCTGGGGCCAACGTCCTGACTTTC; cdr3_aa: CASSSGQDFSGANVLTF
v_call: TRBV30; d_call: TRBD2; clone_size: few; j_call: TRBJ2-3; cdr3_nt: TGTGCCTGGAGTGTAGCAGCGGGAGGGGCAGATACGCAGTATTTT; cdr3_aa: CAWSVAAGGADTQYF
v_call: TRBV6-5; d_call: TRBD1; clone_size: few; j_call: TRBJ2-5; cdr3_nt: TGTGCCAGCAGTTACGCGGGACAGGGGCAAGAGACCCAGTACTTC; cdr3_aa: CASSYAGQGQETQYF
v_call: TRBV30; d_call: NA; clone_size: once; j_call: TRBJ1-2; cdr3_nt: TGTGCCTGGAGGAGTCACCATGGCTACACCTTC; cdr3_aa: CAWRSHHGYTF
v_call: TRBV25-1; d_call: TRBD2; clone_size: NA; j_call: TRBJ2-5; cdr3_nt: TGTGCCAGCAGTGAGGGACTAGTCGAGACCCAGTACTTC; cdr3_aa: CASSEGLVETQYF
v_call: TRBV7-3; d_call: TRBD1; clone_size: NA; j_call: TRBJ2-1; cdr3_nt: TGTGCCAGCAGCTCTCGGACAGGGAGAGCGTCCTACAATGAGCAGTTCTTC; cdr3_aa: CASSSRTGRASYNEQFF
v_call: TRBV18; d_call: TRBD1; clone_size: NA; j_call: TRBJ1-6; cdr3_nt: TGTGCCAGCTCCGCCCGGGACAGGGGTTACTCACCCCTCCACTTT; cdr3_aa: CASSARDRGYSPLHF
v_call: TRBV30; d_call: NA; clone_size: NA; j_call: TRBJ2-6; cdr3_nt: TGTGCCTGGAGTGTACTATGGTTTATCGGGCCTGGGGCCAACGTCCTGACTTTC; cdr3_aa: CAWSVLWFIGPGANVLTF
v_call: TRBV10-3; d_call: NA; clone_size: NA; j_call: TRBJ2-4; cdr3_nt: TGTGCCATCAGTGAGTCGCTGGGGAAACTAAACATTCAGTACTTC; cdr3_aa: CAISESLGKLNIQYF
v_call: TRBV25-1; d_call: NA; clone_size: NA; j_call: TRBJ2-7; cdr3_nt: TGTGCCAGCAGTGAGGGACTGACTAACTACGAGCAGTACTTC; cdr3_aa: CASSEGLTNYEQYF
v_call: TRBV2; d_call: NA; clone_size: few; j_call: TRBJ1-2; cdr3_nt: TGTGCCAGCATGGGGATACAGCTAGCTAACTATGGCTACACCTTC; cdr3_aa: CASMGIQLANYGYTF
v_call: TRBV4-3; d_call: NA; clone_size: NA; j_call: TRBJ2-5; cdr3_nt: TGCGCCAGCAGCCAAGGTGTTTGGTCTTCCGAGGAGACCCAGTACTTC; cdr3_aa: CASSQGVWSSEETQYF
v_call: TRBV4-1; d_call: NA; clone_size: NA; j_call: TRBJ2-3; cdr3_nt: TGCGCCAGCAGCCAACCAACAGGGTATGGGGCAGATACGCAGTATTTT; cdr3_aa: CASSQPTGYGADTQYF
v_call: TRBV6-5; d_call: NA; clone_size: few; j_call: TRBJ1-1; cdr3_nt: TGTGCCAGCAGTTATCTGGGGACTGAAGCTTTCTTT; cdr3_aa: CASSYLGTEAFF
v_call: TRBV29-1; d_call: TRBD1; clone_size: NA; j_call: TRBJ2-7; cdr3_nt: TGCAGCGTCGACAGCACGGGACAGGGCAGCTCCTACGAGCAGTACTTC; cdr3_aa: CSVDSTGQGSSYEQYF
v_call: TRBV27; d_call: NA; clone_size: once; j_call: TRBJ1-2; cdr3_nt: TGTGCCAGCAGTCATCAGGTTAACTATGGCTACACCTTC; cdr3_aa: CASSHQVNYGYTF